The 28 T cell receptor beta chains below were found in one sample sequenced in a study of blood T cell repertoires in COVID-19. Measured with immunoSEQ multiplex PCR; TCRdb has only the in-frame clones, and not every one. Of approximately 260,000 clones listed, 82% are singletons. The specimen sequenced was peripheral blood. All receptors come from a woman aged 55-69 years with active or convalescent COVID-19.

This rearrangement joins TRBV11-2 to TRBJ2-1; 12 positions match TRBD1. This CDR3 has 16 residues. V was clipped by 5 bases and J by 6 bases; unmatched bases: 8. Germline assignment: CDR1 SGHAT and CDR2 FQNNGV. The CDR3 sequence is CASSPSGTGGFNEQFF. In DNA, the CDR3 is TGTGCCAGCAGCCCCTCCGGGACAGGGGGCTTCAATGAGCAGTTCTTC.

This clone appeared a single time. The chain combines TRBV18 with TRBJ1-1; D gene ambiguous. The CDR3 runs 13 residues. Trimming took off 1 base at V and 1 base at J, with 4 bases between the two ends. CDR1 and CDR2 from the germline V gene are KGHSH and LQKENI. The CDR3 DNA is TGTGCCAGCTCACCACGCGAGAACACTGAAGCTTTCTTT. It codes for CASSPRENTEAFF.

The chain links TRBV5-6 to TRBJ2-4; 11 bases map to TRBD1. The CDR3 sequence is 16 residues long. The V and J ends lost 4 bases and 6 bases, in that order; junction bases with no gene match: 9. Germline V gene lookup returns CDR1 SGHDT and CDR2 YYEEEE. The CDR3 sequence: CASSPNLGQGANIQYF. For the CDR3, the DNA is TGTGCCAGCAGCCCTAATCTAGGACAGGGGGCAAACATTCAGTACTTC. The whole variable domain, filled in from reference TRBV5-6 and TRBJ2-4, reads DAGVTQSPTHLIKTRGQQVTLRCSPKSGHDTVSWYQQALGQGPQFIFQYYEEEERQRGNFPDRFSGHQFPNYSSELNVNALLLGDSALYLCASSPNLGQGANIQYFGAGTRLSVL.

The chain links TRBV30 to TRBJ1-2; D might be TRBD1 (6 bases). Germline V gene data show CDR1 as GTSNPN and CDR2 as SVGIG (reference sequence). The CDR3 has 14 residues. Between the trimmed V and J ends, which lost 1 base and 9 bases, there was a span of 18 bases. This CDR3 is CAWSDQTSGARYTF. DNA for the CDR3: TGTGCCTGGAGTGACCAGACATCAGGGGCCCGCTACACCTTC.

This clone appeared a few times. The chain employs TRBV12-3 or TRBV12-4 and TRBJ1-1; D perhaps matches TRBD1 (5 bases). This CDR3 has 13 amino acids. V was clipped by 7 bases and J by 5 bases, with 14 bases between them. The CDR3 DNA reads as TGTGCCAGCAATCAGCCCGGGGGGACTGAAGCTTTCTTT. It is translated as CASNQPGGTEAFF.

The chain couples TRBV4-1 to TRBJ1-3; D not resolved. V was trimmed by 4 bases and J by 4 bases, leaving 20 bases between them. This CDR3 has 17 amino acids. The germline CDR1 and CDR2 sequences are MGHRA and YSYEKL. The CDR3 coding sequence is TGCGCCAGCAGCCCATGGGCTCAGGCCGCGGGGGGAAACACCATATATTTT. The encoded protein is CASSPWAQAAGGNTIYF.

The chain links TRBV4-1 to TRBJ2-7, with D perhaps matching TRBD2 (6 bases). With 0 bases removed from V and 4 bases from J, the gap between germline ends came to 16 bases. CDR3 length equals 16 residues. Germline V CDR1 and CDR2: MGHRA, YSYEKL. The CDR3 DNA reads TGCGCCAGCAGCCAAGATCCAACCGGGGCGGGGTACGAGCAGTACTTC. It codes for CASSQDPTGAGYEQYF.

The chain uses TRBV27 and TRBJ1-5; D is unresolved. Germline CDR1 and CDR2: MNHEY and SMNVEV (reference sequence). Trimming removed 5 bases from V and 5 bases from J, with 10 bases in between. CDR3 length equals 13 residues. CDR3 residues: CASSAQRDQPQHF. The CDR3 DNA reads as TGTGCCAGCAGTGCCCAGCGGGATCAGCCCCAGCATTTT.

The CDR3 is CAWSVGVRGEKLFF. The DNA of the CDR3 is TGTGCCTGGAGTGTAGGGGTGCGGGGTGAAAAACTGTTTTTT. The J gene is TRBJ1-4, the V gene TRBV30, with D possibly TRBD1 on 5 matching bases. V was cut by 0 bases and J by 7 bases, with 12 bases left in between. The germline CDR1 and CDR2 sequences are GTSNPN and SVGIG (reference sequence). The CDR3 is made up of 14 amino acids. The whole variable domain, filled in from reference TRBV30 and TRBJ1-4, reads SQTIHQWPATLVQPVGSPLSLECTVEGTSNPNLYWYRQAAGRGLQLLFYSVGIGQISSEVPQNLSASRPQDRQFILSSKKLLLSDSGFYLCAWSVGVRGEKLFFGSGTQLSVL.

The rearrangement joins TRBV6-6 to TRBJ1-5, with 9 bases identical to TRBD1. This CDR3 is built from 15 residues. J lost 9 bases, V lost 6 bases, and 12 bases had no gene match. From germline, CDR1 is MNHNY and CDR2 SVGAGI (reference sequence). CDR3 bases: TGTGCCAGCAGCCACGGACAGGGGAAAGGGGGGCCCCAGCATTTT. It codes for CASSHGQGKGGPQHF.

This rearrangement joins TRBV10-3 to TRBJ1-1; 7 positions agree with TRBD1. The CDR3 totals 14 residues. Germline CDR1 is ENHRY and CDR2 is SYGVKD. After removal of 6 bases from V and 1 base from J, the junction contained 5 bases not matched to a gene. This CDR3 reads CAIRTGTENTEAFF. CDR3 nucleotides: TGTGCCATCAGGACCGGGACAGAGAACACTGAAGCTTTCTTT.

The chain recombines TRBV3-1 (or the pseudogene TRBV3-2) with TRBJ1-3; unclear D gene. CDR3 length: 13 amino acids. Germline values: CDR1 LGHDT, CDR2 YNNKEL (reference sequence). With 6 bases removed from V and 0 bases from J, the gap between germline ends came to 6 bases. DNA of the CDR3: TGTGCCAGCAGTACAACCTCTGGAAACACCATATATTTT. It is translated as CASSTTSGNTIYF.

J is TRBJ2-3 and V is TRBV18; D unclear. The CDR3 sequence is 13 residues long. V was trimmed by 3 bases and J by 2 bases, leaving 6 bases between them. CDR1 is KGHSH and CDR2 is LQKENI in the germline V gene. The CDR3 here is CASSPLDTDTQYF. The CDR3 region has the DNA TGTGCCAGCTCACCGCTAGACACAGATACGCAGTATTTT.

In DNA form, the CDR3 reads TGCAGTGCTAGTGGGGACAGGGGTCGAGGGAGTACTGAAGCTTTCTTT. Amino acid sequence: CSASGDRGRGSTEAFF. V gene TRBV20-1 combines with J gene TRBJ1-1; 10 bases line up with TRBD1. The CDR3 loop spans 16 amino acids. Germline CDR1 reads DFQATT; CDR2 reads SNEGSKA (reference sequence). V lost 3 bases, J lost 5 bases, and 12 bases stayed unmatched.

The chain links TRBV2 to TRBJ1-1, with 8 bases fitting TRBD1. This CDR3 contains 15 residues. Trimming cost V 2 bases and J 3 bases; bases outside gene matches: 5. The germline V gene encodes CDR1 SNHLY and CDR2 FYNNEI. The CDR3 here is CASSEQGQDYTEAFF. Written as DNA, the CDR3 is TGTGCCAGCAGTGAACAGGGACAGGACTACACTGAAGCTTTCTTT. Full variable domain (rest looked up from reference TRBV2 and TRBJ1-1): EPEVTQTPSHQVTQMGQEVILRCVPISNHLYFYWYRQILGQKVEFLVSFYNNEISEKSEIFDDQFSVERPDGSNFTLKIRSTKLEDSAMYFCASSEQGQDYTEAFFGQGTRLTVV.

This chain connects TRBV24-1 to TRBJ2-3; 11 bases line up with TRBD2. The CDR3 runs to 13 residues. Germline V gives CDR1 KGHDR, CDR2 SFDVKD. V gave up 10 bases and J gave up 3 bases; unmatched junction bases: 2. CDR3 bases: TGTGCCACGGGGACTAGCGGTACAGATACGCAGTATTTT. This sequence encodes CATGTSGTDTQYF.

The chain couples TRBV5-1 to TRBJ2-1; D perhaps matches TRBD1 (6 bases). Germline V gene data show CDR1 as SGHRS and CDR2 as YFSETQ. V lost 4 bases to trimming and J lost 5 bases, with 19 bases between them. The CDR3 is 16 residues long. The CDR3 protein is CASSHGDLYRDNEQFF. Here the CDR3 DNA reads TGCGCCAGCAGCCACGGCGACCTATACAGGGACAATGAGCAGTTCTTC.

The CDR3 protein is CASSIQMSEAFF. CDR3 bases: TGTGCCAGTAGTATACAAATGAGTGAAGCTTTCTTT. The J gene is TRBJ1-1, the V gene TRBV19; D is uncertain. This CDR3 is 12 amino acids long. Germline-derived CDR1 and CDR2 are LNHDA and SQIVND (reference sequence). Trimming shortened V by 2 bases and J by 7 bases, and 8 bases separated the two germline ends.

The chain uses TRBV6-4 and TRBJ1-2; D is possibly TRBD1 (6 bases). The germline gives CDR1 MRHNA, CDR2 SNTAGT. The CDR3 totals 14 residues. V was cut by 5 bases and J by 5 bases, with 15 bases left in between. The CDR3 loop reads CASSPGVGGYGYTF. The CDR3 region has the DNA TGTGCCAGCAGTCCAGGGGTTGGAGGATATGGCTACACCTTC.

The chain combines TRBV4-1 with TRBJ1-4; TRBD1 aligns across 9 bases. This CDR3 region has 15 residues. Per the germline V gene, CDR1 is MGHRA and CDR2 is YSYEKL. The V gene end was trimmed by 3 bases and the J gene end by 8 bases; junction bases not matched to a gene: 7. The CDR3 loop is CASSHRTGAEEKLFF. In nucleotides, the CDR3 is TGCGCCAGCAGCCACCGGACAGGGGCCGAAGAAAAACTGTTTTTT.

The CDR3 bases are TGCAGCGTATCCCAGGGGACTAATGAAAAACTGTTTTTT. Encoded protein: CSVSQGTNEKLFF. V gene TRBV29-1 combines with J gene TRBJ1-4, with D possibly being TRBD1 (6 bases). CDR3 length equals 13 residues. V lost 6 bases and J lost 2, with 10 bases in between. Germline V gene data show CDR1 as SQVTM and CDR2 as ANQGSEA.

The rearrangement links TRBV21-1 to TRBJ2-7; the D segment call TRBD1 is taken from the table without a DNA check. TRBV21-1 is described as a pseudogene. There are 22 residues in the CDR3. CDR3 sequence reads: CASSSGTGPNSLVLCTTYEQYF. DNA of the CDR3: TGTGCCAGCAGCTCCGGGACAGGGCCCAACTCCCTCGTTCTTTGTACAACCTACGAGCAGTACTTC.

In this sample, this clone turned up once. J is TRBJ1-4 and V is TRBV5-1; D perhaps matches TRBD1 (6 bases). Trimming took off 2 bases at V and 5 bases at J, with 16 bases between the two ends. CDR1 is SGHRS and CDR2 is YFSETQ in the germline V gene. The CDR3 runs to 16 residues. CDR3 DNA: TGCGCCAGCAGCTTTGGACAGTTCGGTCGAAATGAAAAACTGTTTTTT. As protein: CASSFGQFGRNEKLFF.

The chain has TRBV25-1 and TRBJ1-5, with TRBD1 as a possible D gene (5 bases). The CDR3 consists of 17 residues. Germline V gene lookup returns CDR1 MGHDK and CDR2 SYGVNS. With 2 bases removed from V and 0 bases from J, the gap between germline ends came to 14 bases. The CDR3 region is CASSEAGPAYSNQPQHF. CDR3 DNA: TGTGCCAGCAGTGAAGCGGGACCCGCATATAGCAATCAGCCCCAGCATTTT.

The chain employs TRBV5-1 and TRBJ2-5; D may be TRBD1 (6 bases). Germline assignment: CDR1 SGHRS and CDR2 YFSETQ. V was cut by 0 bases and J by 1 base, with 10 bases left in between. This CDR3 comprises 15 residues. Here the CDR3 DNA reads TGCGCCAGCAGCTTGGAGGCAGGGGTCCAAGAGACCCAGTACTTC. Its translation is CASSLEAGVQETQYF.

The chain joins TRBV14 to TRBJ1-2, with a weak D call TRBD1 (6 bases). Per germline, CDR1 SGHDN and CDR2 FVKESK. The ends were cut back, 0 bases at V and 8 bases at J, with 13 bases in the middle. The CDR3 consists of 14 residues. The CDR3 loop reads CASSQDLGAWGYTF. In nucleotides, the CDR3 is TGTGCCAGCAGCCAAGATTTGGGGGCCTGGGGCTACACCTTC.

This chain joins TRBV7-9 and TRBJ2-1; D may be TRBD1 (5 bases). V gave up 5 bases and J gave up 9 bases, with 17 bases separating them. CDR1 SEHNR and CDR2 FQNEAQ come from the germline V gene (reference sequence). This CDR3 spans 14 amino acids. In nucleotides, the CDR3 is TGTGCCAGCAGCCTAGAAGCCCAGGGTTCTGAGCAGTTCTTC. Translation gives CASSLEAQGSEQFF.

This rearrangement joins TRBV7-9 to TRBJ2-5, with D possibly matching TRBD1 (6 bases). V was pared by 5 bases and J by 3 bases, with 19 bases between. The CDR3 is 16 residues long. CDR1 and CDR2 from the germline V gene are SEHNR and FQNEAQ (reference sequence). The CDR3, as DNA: TGTGCCAGCAGCCAATTTCCAGGGGCGAGGGAAGAGACCCAGTACTTC. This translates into CASSQFPGAREETQYF. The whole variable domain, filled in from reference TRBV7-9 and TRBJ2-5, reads DTGVSQNPRHKITKRGQNVTFRCDPISEHNRLYWYRQTLGQGPEFLTYFQNEAQLEKSRLLSDRFSAERPKGSFSTLEIQRTEQGDSAMYLCASSQFPGAREETQYFGPGTRLLVL.